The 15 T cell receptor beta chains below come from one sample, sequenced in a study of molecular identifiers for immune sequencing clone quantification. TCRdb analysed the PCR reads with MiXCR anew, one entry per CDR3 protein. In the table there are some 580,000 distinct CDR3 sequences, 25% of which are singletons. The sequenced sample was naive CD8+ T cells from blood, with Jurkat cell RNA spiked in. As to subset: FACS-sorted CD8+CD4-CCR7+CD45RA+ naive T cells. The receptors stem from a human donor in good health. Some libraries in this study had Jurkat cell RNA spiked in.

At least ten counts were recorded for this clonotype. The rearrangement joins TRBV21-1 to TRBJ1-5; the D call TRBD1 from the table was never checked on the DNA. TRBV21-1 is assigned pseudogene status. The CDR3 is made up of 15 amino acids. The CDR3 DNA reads TGTGCCAGCAGCAAGACAGGGTGCTGCAATCAGCCCCAGCATTTT. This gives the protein CASSKTGCCNQPQHF.

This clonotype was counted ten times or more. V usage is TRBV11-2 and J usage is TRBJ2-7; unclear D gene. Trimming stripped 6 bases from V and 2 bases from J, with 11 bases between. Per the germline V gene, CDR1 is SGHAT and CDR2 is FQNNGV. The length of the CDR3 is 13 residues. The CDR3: CASSLRTPYEQYF. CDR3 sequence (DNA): TGTGCCAGCAGTTTGCGGACCCCCTACGAGCAGTACTTC.

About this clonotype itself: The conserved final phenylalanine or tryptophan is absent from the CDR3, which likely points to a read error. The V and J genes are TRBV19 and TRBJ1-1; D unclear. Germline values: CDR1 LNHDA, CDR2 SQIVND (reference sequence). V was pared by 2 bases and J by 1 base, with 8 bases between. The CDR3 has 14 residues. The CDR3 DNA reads TGTGCCAGTAGTATACTTGCGTCGAACACTGAAGCTTTCTTA. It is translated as CASSILASNTEAFL.

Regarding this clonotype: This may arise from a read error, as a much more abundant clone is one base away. This CDR3 is CASSYSSSPGDQDTQYF. In DNA, the CDR3 is TGTGCCAGCAGTTACTCTTCTTCTCCAGGGGATCAAGATACGCAGTATTTT. The V and J genes are TRBV6-5 and TRBJ2-3, with D possibly TRBD1 on 6 matching bases. Looked up from germline, CDR1 is MNHEY and CDR2 is SVGAGI. CDR3 length: 17 amino acids. V gave up 0 bases and J gave up 5 bases, with 18 bases separating them.

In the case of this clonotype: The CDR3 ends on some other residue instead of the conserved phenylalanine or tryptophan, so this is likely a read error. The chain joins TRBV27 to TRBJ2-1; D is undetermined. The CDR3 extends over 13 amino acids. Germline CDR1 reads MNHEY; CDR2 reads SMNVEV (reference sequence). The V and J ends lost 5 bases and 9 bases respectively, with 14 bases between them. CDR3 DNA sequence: TGTGCCAGCAGTCCCCAGACCGAGAGTGAGCAGTTCTCC. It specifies CASSPQTESEQFS.

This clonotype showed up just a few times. This CDR3 reads CASSIRSGGRTDTQYF. CDR3 DNA sequence: TGTGCCAGTAGTATAAGGAGCGGGGGCCGCACAGATACGCAGTATTTT. V is TRBV19 and J is TRBJ2-3, with 8 bases aligning to TRBD2. The ends lost 2 bases at V and 1 base at J; junction bases unmatched: 5. Looked up from germline, CDR1 is LNHDA and CDR2 is SQIVND (reference sequence). The CDR3 has 16 amino acids.

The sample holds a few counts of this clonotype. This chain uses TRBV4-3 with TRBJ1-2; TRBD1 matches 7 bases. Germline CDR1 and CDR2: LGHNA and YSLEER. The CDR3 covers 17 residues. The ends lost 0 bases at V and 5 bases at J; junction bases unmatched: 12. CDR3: CASSQEVAGGDWYGYTF. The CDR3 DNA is TGCGCCAGCAGCCAAGAAGTGGCAGGGGGGGACTGGTATGGCTACACCTTC.

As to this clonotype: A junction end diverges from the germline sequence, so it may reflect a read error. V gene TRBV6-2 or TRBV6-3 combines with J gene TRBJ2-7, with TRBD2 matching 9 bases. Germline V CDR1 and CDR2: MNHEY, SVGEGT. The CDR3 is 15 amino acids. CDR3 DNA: TGTGCCCGCAGCGGGACTAGCATTCGCTCCTACGAGCAGTACTTC. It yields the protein CARSGTSIRSYEQYF.

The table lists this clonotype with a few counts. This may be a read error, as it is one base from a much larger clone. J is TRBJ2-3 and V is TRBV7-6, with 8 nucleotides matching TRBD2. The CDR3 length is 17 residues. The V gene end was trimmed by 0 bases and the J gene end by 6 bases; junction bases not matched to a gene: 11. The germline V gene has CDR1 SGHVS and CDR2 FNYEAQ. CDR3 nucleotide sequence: TGTGCCAGCAGCTTAGCTGGCGGGGGGCCGGTGTCGGATACGCAGTATTTT. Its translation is CASSLAGGGPVSDTQYF.

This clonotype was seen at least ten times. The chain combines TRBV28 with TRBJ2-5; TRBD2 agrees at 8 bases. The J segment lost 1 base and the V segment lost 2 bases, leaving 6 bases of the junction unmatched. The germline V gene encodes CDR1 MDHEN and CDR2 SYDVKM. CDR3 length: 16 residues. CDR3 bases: TGTGCCAGCAGTTTAACTTTACTAGCGGTCCAAGAGACCCAGTACTTC. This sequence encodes CASSLTLLAVQETQYF.

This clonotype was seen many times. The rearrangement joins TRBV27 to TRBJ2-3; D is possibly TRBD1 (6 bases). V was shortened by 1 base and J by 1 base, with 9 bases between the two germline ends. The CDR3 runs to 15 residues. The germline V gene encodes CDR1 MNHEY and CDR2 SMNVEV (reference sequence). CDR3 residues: CASSLYRVGTDTQYF. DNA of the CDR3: TGTGCCAGCAGTTTATACAGGGTCGGCACAGATACGCAGTATTTT.

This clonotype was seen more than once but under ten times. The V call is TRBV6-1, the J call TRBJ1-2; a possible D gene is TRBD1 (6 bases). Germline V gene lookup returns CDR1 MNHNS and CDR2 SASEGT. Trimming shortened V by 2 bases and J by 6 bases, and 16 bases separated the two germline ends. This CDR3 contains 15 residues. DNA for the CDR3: TGTGCCAGCAGTGAAAGAGAAACAGGGATCCATGGCTACACCTTC. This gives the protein CASSERETGIHGYTF.

The DNA of the CDR3 is TGTGCCAGTCGGGCGGCAGGGGGACTCTACGAGCAGTACTTC. Residues: CASRAAGGLYEQYF. This chain connects TRBV19 to TRBJ2-7, with D possibly TRBD1 on 7 matching bases. Per germline, CDR1 LNHDA and CDR2 SQIVND (reference sequence). Trimming pared 8 bases from V and 3 bases from J, leaving 17 bases between. This CDR3 spans 14 amino acids.

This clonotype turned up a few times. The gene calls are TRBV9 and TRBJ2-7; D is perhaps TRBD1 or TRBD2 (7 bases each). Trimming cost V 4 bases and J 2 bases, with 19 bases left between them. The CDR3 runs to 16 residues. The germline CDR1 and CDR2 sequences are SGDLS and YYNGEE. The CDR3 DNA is TGTGCCAGCAGCCCACGACAGGGAGGGACTACCTACGAGCAGTACTTC. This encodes CASSPRQGGTTYEQYF.

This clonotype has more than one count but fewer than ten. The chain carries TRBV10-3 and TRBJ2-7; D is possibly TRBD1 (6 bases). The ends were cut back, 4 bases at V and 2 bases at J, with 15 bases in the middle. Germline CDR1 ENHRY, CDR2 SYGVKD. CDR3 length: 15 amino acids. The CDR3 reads CAISAPSTGAYEQYF. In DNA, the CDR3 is TGTGCCATCAGTGCTCCCTCGACAGGCGCCTACGAGCAGTACTTC.